A selection of T cell receptor beta chains follows, all from one sample in a study of Graves' ophthalmopathy and Graves' hyperthyroidism. From the multiplex PCR reads, TCRdb called clonotypes with MiXCR, one entry per CDR3 protein. The sample consists of 200,000 to 250,000 distinct CDR3 sequences, 20% to 25% of them appearing once. The material sequenced was peripheral blood. Receptor source: a woman between 45 and 60 years old with Graves' ophthalmopathy. Both conserved end residues are part of each CDR3. D genes are given only for firm matches. Clone size is shown for a subset of rows, as once, few, many or a class of expanded clone.

j_gene: TRBJ1-5; d_gene: NA; abundance: NA; v_gene: TRBV6-1; CDR3aa: CASSEVFGGVRNQPQHF; CDR3nt: TGTGCCAGCAGTGAAGTATTTGGCGGGGTTCGCAATCAGCCCCAGCATTTT
j_gene: TRBJ1-2; d_gene: NA; abundance: many; v_gene: TRBV19; CDR3aa: CASSIRRNTYGYTF; CDR3nt: TGTGCCAGTAGTATACGCCGGAATACCTATGGCTACACCTTC
j_gene: TRBJ1-1; d_gene: NA; abundance: many; v_gene: TRBV5-1; CDR3aa: CASSLSEGTEAFF; CDR3nt: TGCGCCAGCAGCTTGTCGGAGGGGACTGAAGCTTTCTTT
j_gene: TRBJ1-5; d_gene: NA; abundance: NA; v_gene: TRBV18; CDR3aa: CASSPSVNFDIGNQPQHF; CDR3nt: TGTGCCAGCTCACCCTCGGTGAATTTTGACATAGGCAATCAGCCCCAGCATTTT
j_gene: TRBJ1-2; d_gene: TRBD1; abundance: many; v_gene: TRBV20-1; CDR3aa: CSALLTGARDYGYTF; CDR3nt: TGCAGTGCCCTACTCACAGGGGCGAGGGACTATGGCTACACCTTC
j_gene: TRBJ2-6; d_gene: TRBD2; abundance: many; v_gene: TRBV6-5; CDR3aa: CATILTGAGGVLTF; CDR3nt: TGTGCCACCATTCTGACGGGGGCGGGGGGTGTCCTGACTTTC
j_gene: TRBJ2-7; d_gene: TRBD2; abundance: few; v_gene: TRBV18; CDR3aa: CASSPLRTSGSKVEQYF; CDR3nt: TGTGCCAGCTCACCACTAAGGACTAGCGGGAGTAAAGTCGAGCAGTACTTC
j_gene: TRBJ2-2; d_gene: NA; abundance: once; v_gene: TRBV6-2/TRBV6-3; CDR3aa: CASSPMTGELFF; CDR3nt: TGTGCCAGCAGCCCTATGACCGGGGAGCTGTTTTTT
j_gene: TRBJ2-4; d_gene: NA; abundance: NA; v_gene: TRBV15; CDR3aa: CAARRDPAYIQYF; CDR3nt: TGTGCCGCCAGGAGAGATCCTGCATACATTCAGTACTTC
j_gene: TRBJ1-1; d_gene: NA; abundance: many; v_gene: TRBV25-1; CDR3aa: CASSEFSGSKAFF; CDR3nt: TGTGCCAGCAGTGAATTTAGCGGATCTAAAGCTTTCTTT
j_gene: TRBJ1-5; d_gene: NA; abundance: many; v_gene: TRBV6-1; CDR3aa: CASSGPGTVFGNQPQHF; CDR3nt: TGTGCCAGCAGTGGACCCGGGACCGTTTTCGGCAATCAGCCCCAGCATTTT
j_gene: TRBJ1-1; d_gene: NA; abundance: NA; v_gene: TRBV15; CDR3aa: CATSRWAVERTEAFF; CDR3nt: TGTGCCACCAGCAGGTGGGCTGTTGAGCGCACTGAAGCTTTCTTT
j_gene: TRBJ2-2; d_gene: TRBD2; abundance: NA; v_gene: TRBV27; CDR3aa: CASRNSAGDNTGELFF; CDR3nt: TGTGCCAGCCGGAATTCAGCGGGAGACAACACCGGGGAGCTGTTTTTT
j_gene: TRBJ1-1; d_gene: NA; abundance: NA; v_gene: TRBV24-1; CDR3aa: CATSDLVGVAFF; CDR3nt: TGTGCCACCAGTGATTTGGTGGGGGTCGCTTTCTTT
j_gene: TRBJ1-5; d_gene: TRBD1; abundance: many; v_gene: TRBV20-1; CDR3aa: CSARRDSNQPQHF; CDR3nt: TGCAGTGCTAGGAGGGACAGTAATCAGCCCCAGCATTTT
j_gene: TRBJ2-7; d_gene: NA; abundance: many; v_gene: TRBV12-3/TRBV12-4; CDR3aa: CASSAPGGGLREQYF; CDR3nt: TGTGCCAGCAGTGCCCCCGGGGGCGGACTGAGGGAGCAGTACTTC
j_gene: TRBJ2-4; d_gene: TRBD2; abundance: few; v_gene: TRBV4-2; CDR3aa: CASSQDTGGVKNIQYF; CDR3nt: TGTGCCAGCAGCCAAGATACGGGAGGGGTCAAAAACATTCAGTACTTC
j_gene: TRBJ2-5; d_gene: NA; abundance: many; v_gene: TRBV6-1; CDR3aa: CASRRLDRDWGPQYF; CDR3nt: TGTGCCAGCAGGAGGCTCGACAGGGACTGGGGGCCCCAGTACTTC
j_gene: TRBJ2-2; d_gene: NA; abundance: NA; v_gene: TRBV27; CDR3aa: CASRLGRKVTGELFF; CDR3nt: TGTGCCAGCAGGTTGGGACGGAAAGTCACCGGGGAGCTGTTTTTT
j_gene: TRBJ2-7; d_gene: NA; abundance: many; v_gene: TRBV20-1; CDR3aa: CSASRLAYEQYF; CDR3nt: TGCAGTGCTAGTCGTCTAGCCTACGAGCAGTACTTC
j_gene: TRBJ1-6; d_gene: NA; abundance: NA; v_gene: TRBV3-1; CDR3aa: CASSQDPGALNSPLHF; CDR3nt: TGTGCCAGCAGCCAAGATCCGGGGGCCCTAAATTCACCCCTCCACTTT
j_gene: TRBJ1-1; d_gene: TRBD1; abundance: once; v_gene: TRBV27; CDR3aa: CASSRQGSFGTEAFF; CDR3nt: TGTGCCAGCAGCAGACAGGGTTCTTTCGGGACTGAAGCTTTCTTT
j_gene: TRBJ1-2; d_gene: NA; abundance: many; v_gene: TRBV5-6; CDR3aa: CASIIKGQIFGYTF; CDR3nt: TGTGCCAGCATCATAAAAGGACAGATCTTCGGCTACACCTTC
j_gene: TRBJ1-1; d_gene: NA; abundance: many; v_gene: TRBV27; CDR3aa: CASSFGGTSEAFF; CDR3nt: TGTGCCAGCAGTTTTGGCGGGACCTCTGAAGCTTTCTTT
j_gene: TRBJ2-5; d_gene: NA; abundance: NA; v_gene: TRBV19; CDR3aa: CASSMGREETQYF; CDR3nt: TGTGCCAGTAGTATGGGACGTGAAGAGACCCAGTACTTC
j_gene: TRBJ1-1; d_gene: NA; abundance: many; v_gene: TRBV2; CDR3aa: CASSEVRGGDTEAFF; CDR3nt: TGTGCCAGCAGTGAAGTCCGGGGAGGGGACACTGAAGCTTTCTTT
j_gene: TRBJ1-2; d_gene: NA; abundance: NA; v_gene: TRBV24-1; CDR3aa: CATSDWIRGYGYTF; CDR3nt: TGTGCCACCAGTGATTGGATCAGGGGCTATGGCTACACCTTC
j_gene: TRBJ2-6; d_gene: NA; abundance: many; v_gene: TRBV15; CDR3aa: CATSRDNSGANVLTF; CDR3nt: TGTGCCACCAGCAGAGACAACTCTGGGGCCAACGTCCTGACTTTC
j_gene: TRBJ1-6; d_gene: TRBD1; abundance: many; v_gene: TRBV12-3/TRBV12-4; CDR3aa: CASSQGGAENSPLHF; CDR3nt: TGTGCCAGCAGTCAGGGGGGGGCAGAAAATTCACCCCTCCACTTT